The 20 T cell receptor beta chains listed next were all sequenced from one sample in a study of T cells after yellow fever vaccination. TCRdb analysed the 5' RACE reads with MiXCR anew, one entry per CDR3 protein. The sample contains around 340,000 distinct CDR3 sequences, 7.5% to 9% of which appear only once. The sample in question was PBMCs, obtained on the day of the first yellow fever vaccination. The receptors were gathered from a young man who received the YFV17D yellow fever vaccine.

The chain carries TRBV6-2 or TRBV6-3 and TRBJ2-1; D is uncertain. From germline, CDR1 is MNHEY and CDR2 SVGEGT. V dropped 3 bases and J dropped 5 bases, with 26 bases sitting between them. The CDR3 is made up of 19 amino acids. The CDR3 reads CASSYVPGPYRGSDNEQFF. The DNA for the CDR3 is TGTGCCAGCAGTTATGTCCCCGGGCCGTACAGAGGCTCGGACAATGAGCAGTTCTTC.

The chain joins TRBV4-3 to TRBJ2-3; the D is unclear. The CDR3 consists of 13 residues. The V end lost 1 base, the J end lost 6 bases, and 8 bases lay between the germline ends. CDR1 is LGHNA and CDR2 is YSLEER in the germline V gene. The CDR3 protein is CASSQGHWDTQYF. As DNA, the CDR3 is TGCGCCAGCAGCCAAGGGCACTGGGATACGCAGTATTTT.

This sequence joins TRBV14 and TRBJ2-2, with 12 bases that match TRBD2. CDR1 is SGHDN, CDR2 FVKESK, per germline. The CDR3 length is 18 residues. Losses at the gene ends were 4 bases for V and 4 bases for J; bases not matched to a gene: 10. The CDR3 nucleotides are TGTGCCAGCAGCCCCCTTCCCCGACTAGCGGGAGCCACCGGGGAGCTGTTTTTT. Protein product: CASSPLPRLAGATGELFF. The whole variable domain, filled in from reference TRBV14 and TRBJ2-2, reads EAGVTQFPSHSVIEKGQTVTLRCDPISGHDNLYWYRRVMGKEIKFLLHFVKESKQDESGMPNNRFLAERTGGTYSTLKVQPAELEDSGVYFCASSPLPRLAGATGELFFGEGSRLTVL.

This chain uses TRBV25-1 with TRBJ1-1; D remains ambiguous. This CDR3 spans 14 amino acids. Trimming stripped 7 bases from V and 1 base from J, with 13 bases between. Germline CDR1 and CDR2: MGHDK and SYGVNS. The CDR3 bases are TGTGCCAGCAATTGGGCAGCGGAGAACACTGAAGCTTTCTTT. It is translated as CASNWAAENTEAFF.

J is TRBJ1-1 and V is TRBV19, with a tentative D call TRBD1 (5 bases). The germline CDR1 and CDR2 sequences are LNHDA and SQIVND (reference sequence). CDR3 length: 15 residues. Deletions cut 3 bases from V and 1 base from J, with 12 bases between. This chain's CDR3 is CASSIPFGANTEAFF. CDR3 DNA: TGTGCCAGTAGTATCCCATTTGGGGCGAACACTGAAGCTTTCTTT.

The CDR3 loop is CASSNAGTDDGYTF. The CDR3 nucleotides are TGTGCCAGCAGTAACGCCGGGACAGATGATGGCTACACCTTC. This rearrangement joins TRBV6-4 to TRBJ1-2; TRBD1 agrees at 7 bases. This CDR3 has 14 residues. Germline CDR1 reads MRHNA; CDR2 reads SNTAGT. The junction had 9 bases not matched to a gene; V was cut back by 5 bases and J by 6 bases.

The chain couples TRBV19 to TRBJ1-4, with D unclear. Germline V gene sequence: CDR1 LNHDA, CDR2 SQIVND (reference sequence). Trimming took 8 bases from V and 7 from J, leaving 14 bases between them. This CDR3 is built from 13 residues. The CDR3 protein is CASSLLAREKLFF. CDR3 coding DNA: TGTGCCAGTTCCCTTTTGGCGCGTGAAAAACTGTTTTTT.

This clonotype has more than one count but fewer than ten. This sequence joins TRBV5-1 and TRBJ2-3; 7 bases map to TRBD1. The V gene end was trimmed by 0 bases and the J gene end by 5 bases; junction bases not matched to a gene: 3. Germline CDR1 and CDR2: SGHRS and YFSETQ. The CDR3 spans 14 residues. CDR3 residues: CASSLATGVDTQYF. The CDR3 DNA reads TGCGCCAGCAGCTTGGCTACAGGGGTAGATACGCAGTATTTT.

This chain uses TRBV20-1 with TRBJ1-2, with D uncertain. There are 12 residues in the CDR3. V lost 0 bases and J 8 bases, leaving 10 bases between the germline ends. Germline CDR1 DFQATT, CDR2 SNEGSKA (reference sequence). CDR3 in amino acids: CSARDRGWGYTF. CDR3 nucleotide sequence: TGCAGTGCTAGAGATCGAGGCTGGGGCTACACCTTC.

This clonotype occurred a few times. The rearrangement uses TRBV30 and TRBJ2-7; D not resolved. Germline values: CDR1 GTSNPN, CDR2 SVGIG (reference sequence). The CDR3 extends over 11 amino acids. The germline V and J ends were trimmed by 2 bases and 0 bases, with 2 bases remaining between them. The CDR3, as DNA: TGTGCCTGGAGTAACTCCTACGAGCAGTACTTC. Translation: CAWSNSYEQYF.

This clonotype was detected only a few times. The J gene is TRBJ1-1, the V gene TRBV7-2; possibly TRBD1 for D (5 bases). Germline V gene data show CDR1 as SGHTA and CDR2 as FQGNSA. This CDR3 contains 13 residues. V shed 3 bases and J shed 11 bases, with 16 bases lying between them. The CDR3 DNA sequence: TGTGCCAGCAGCTTTATCGCGAGGGGAGAGGCTTTCTTT. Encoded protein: CASSFIARGEAFF.

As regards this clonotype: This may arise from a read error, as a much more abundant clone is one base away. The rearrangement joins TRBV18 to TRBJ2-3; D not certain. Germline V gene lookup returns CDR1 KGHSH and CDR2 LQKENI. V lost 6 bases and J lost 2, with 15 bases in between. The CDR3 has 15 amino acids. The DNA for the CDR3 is TGTGCCAGCTCCGCCCCTCAACCCCTCACAGATACGCAGTATTTT. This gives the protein CASSAPQPLTDTQYF.

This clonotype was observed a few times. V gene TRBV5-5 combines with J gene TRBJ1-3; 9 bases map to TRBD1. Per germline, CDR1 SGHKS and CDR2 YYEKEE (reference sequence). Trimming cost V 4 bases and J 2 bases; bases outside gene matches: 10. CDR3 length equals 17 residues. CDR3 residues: CASSLGQGILTGNTIYF. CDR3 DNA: TGTGCCAGCAGCCTGGGACAGGGAATACTTACTGGAAACACCATATATTTT.

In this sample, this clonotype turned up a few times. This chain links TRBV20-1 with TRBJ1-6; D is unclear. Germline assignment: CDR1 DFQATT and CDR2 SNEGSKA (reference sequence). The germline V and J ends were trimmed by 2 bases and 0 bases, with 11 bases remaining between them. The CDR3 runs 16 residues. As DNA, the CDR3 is TGCAGTGCTAGAACAAGCCAGAGCTCCTATAATTCACCCCTCCACTTT. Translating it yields CSARTSQSSYNSPLHF.

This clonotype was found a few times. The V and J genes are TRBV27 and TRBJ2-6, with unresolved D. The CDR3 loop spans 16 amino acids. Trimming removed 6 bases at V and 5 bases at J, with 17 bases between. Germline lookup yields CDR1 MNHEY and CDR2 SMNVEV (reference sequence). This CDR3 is CASSDPLSLRANVLTF. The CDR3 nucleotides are TGTGCCAGCAGCGACCCGTTAAGTCTAAGGGCCAACGTCCTGACTTTC.

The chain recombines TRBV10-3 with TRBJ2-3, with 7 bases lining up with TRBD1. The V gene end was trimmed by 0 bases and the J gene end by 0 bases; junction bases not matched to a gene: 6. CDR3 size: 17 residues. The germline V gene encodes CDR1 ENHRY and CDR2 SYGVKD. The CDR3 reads CAISESISRGSTDTQYF. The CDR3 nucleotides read TGTGCCATCAGTGAGTCGATTAGCAGGGGGAGCACAGATACGCAGTATTTT.

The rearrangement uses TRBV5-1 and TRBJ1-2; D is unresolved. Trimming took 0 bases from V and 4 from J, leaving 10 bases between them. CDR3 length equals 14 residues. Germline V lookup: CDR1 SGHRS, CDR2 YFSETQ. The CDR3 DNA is TGCGCCAGCAGCTTGGGGGAGCTAAGCTATGGCTACACCTTC. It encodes CASSLGELSYGYTF.

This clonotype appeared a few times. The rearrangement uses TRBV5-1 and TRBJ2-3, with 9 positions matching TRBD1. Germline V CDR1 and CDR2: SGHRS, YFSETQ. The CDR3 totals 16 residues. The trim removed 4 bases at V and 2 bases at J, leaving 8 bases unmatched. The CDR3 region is CASSNRGRPSTDTQYF. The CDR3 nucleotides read TGCGCCAGCAGCAACAGGGGGCGACCCTCCACAGATACGCAGTATTTT.

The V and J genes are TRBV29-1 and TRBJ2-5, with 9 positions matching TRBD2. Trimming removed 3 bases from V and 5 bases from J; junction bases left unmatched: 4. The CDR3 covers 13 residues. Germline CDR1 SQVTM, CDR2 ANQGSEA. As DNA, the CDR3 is TGCAGCGTTGAGGGGCTAGCGGGGGAGACCCAGTACTTC. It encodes CSVEGLAGETQYF.

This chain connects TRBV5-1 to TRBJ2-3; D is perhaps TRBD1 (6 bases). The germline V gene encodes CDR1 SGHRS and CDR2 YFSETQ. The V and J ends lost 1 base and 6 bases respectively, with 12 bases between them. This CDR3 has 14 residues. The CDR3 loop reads CASSLTGSVDTQYF. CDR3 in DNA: TGCGCCAGCAGCTTGACAGGGTCCGTGGATACGCAGTATTTT.